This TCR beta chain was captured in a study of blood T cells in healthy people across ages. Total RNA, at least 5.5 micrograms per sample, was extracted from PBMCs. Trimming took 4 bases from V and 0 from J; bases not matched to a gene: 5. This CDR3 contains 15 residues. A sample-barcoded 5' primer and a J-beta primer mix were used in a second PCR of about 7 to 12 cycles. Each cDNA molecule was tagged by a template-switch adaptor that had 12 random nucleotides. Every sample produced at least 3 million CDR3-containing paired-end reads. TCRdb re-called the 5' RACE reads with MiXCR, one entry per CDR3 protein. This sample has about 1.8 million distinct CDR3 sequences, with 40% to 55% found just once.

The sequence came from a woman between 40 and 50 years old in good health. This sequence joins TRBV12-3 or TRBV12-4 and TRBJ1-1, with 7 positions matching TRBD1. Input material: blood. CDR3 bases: TGTGCCAGCAGTTCCCGGACAGGCTTGAACACTGAAGCTTTCTTT. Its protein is CASSSRTGLNTEAFF.